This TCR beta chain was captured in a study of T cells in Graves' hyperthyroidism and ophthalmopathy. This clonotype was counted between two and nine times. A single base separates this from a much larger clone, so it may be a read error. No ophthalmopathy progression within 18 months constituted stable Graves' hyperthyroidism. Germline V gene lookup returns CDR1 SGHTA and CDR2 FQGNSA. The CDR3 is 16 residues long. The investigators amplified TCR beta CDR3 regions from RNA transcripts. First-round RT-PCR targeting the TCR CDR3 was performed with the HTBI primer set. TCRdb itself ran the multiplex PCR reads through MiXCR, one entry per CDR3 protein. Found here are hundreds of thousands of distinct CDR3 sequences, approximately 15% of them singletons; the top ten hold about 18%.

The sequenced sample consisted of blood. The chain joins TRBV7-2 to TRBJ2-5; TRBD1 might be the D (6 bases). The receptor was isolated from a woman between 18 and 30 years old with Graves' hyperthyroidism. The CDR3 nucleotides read TGTGCCAGCAGCCCCTCCCCCGGACAGATCCAAGAGATCCAGTACTTC. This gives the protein CASSPSPGQIQEIQYF.